Each of the 24 T cell receptor beta chains below was sequenced from the same sample in a study of CD8+ T cells in alopecia areata. The treatment here: oral pan-JAK inhibitor, 5-10 mg twice daily. RNA extraction and reverse transcription yielded cDNA as sequencing template. Libraries were prepared by immunoSEQ multiplex PCR; TCRdb keeps only in-frame clonotypes and omits some of them. The table lists around 300,000 clones, roughly 60% of them singletons, with 0.75% to 0.95% in the top ten. The source was CD4+ T cells sorted from blood, collected at week 52, from a patient treated with tofacitinib. The receptors stem from a human donor with alopecia areata.

The V call is TRBV29-1, the J call TRBJ2-7; possibly TRBD1 for D (6 bases). Per the germline V gene, CDR1 is SQVTM and CDR2 is ANQGSEA. Deletions cut 4 bases from V and 5 bases from J, with 12 bases between. CDR3 length: 12 amino acids. CDR3 region: CSVARTEDEQYF. The CDR3 DNA follows: TGCAGCGTTGCGAGGACAGAGGACGAGCAGTACTTC.

The rearrangement joins TRBV30 to TRBJ2-6; D might be TRBD2 (5 bases). Germline loops: CDR1 GTSNPN, CDR2 SVGIG (reference sequence). V was cut by 1 base and J by 0 bases, with 22 bases left in between. This CDR3 has 20 residues. CDR3 protein: CAWSALGPGRGSSGANVLTF. The CDR3 DNA sequence: TGTGCCTGGAGTGCCCTTGGGCCGGGGAGAGGGTCCTCTGGGGCCAACGTCCTGACTTTC.

This clone was seen only a few times. The chain joins TRBV7-8 to TRBJ1-1; D not resolved. Trimming pared 1 base from V and 0 bases from J, leaving 12 bases between. CDR1 and CDR2 (germline): SGHVS, FQNEAQ. CDR3 size: 16 residues. CDR3 residues: CASSLGRSPMNTEAFF. DNA for the CDR3: TGTGCCAGCAGCTTAGGTCGCAGCCCCATGAACACTGAAGCTTTCTTT.

This sequence joins TRBV11-1 and TRBJ2-5, with a tentative D call TRBD1 (5 bases). CDR1 is SGHAT, CDR2 FQDESV, per germline (reference sequence). V lost 5 bases to trimming and J lost 1 base, with 14 bases between them. The CDR3 spans 15 residues. CDR3 residues: CASSRWGGVQETQYF. The CDR3, as DNA: TGTGCCAGCAGCCGATGGGGCGGAGTCCAAGAGACCCAGTACTTC. Combining the CDR3 with reference TRBV11-1 and TRBJ2-5 gives the whole variable domain EAEVAQSPRYKITEKSQAVAFWCDPISGHATLYWYRQILGQGPELLVQFQDESVVDDSQLPKDRFSAERLKGVDSTLKIQPAELGDSAMYLCASSRWGGVQETQYFGPGTRLLVL.

V gene TRBV9 combines with J gene TRBJ2-1; TRBD1 aligns across 9 bases. Unmatched junction bases numbered 2, after V lost 2 bases and J lost 2 bases. CDR1 is SGDLS, CDR2 YYNGEE, per germline. The CDR3 consists of 15 residues. CDR3 sequence reads: CASSVGQGTYNEQFF. The CDR3 coding sequence is TGTGCCAGCAGCGTGGGACAGGGAACCTACAATGAGCAGTTCTTC.

The gene calls are TRBV7-9 and TRBJ2-5, with D perhaps given as TRBD1 or TRBD2 (6 bases each). Gene TRBJ2-7 matches the end of the DNA better, so the J call may be wrong. CDR3 length: 15 residues. Germline V CDR1 and CDR2: SEHNR, FQNEAQ (reference sequence). The CDR3 here is CASSSGAGGSYEQYF. The CDR3 bases are TGTGCCAGCAGCTCAGGGGCCGGGGGCTCCTACGAGCAGTACTTC.

The V call is TRBV5-6, the J call TRBJ2-7; tentatively, D is TRBD2 (6 bases). Trimming shortened V by 2 bases and J by 0 bases, and 15 bases separated the two germline ends. Germline assignment: CDR1 SGHDT and CDR2 YYEEEE. The CDR3 length is 16 residues. The DNA for the CDR3 is TGTGCCAGCAGCTTCCGGGGACTGTCCAGCTCCTACGAGCAGTACTTC. It codes for CASSFRGLSSSYEQYF.

This clone came up a few times. The V gene is TRBV18, the J gene TRBJ1-5; D ambiguous. This CDR3 region has 12 residues. Germline V gives CDR1 KGHSH, CDR2 LQKENI. The ends were cut back, 4 bases at V and 5 bases at J, with 6 bases in the middle. The CDR3 DNA follows: TGTGCCAGCTCACGGGTCGATCAGCCCCAGCATTTT. This codes for CASSRVDQPQHF.

This clone was observed a handful of times. The J gene is TRBJ1-4, the V gene TRBV9; the D gene is possibly TRBD1 (5 bases). The V gene's germline CDR1 is SGDLS and CDR2 YYNGEE. The V and J ends lost 4 bases and 5 bases respectively, with 9 bases between them. The CDR3 loop spans 13 amino acids. In DNA form, the CDR3 reads TGTGCCAGCAGCCTCGGGGGGAATGAAAAACTGTTTTTT. Translated, it gives CASSLGGNEKLFF.

The chain is built from TRBV6-1 and TRBJ2-5; TRBD2 is a possible D gene (6 bases). The germline CDR1 and CDR2 sequences are MNHNS and SASEGT. This CDR3 spans 15 amino acids. V lost 0 bases, J lost 10 bases, and 18 bases lay in between. DNA for the CDR3: TGTGCCAGCAGTGAAGCCGGGGGTGGAACTCACGACCAGTACTTC. Protein product: CASSEAGGGTHDQYF.

The CDR3 spells CAWSSGGAEAFF. The CDR3 DNA reads as TGTGCCTGGAGTTCGGGAGGGGCTGAAGCTTTCTTT. The J gene is TRBJ1-1, the V gene TRBV30; D may be TRBD1 (5 bases). The V gene's germline CDR1 is GTSNPN and CDR2 SVGIG (reference sequence). This CDR3 has 12 residues. The V and J ends lost 2 bases and 6 bases respectively, with 10 bases between them.

J is TRBJ1-2 and V is TRBV19; 7 bases match TRBD1. CDR1 is LNHDA, CDR2 SQIVND, per germline (reference sequence). J was trimmed by 8 bases and V by 3 bases; bases with no gene match: 12. The CDR3 totals 15 residues. CDR3 sequence reads: CASSIEGTVAGGYTF. CDR3 DNA: TGTGCCAGTAGTATCGAGGGGACAGTGGCTGGCGGCTACACCTTC.

The count of this clone is one. DNA for the CDR3: TGTGCCTGGAGTGGGCACTCGGGGTCCTATAATTCACCCCTCCACTTT. It translates to CAWSGHSGSYNSPLHF. The genes are TRBV30 and TRBJ1-6; D call uncertain. V dropped 1 base and J dropped 1 base, with 11 bases sitting between them. The CDR3 is 16 amino acids. Per the germline V gene, CDR1 is GTSNPN and CDR2 is SVGIG (reference sequence). The complete variable domain, with remaining parts taken from reference TRBV30 and TRBJ1-6, reads SQTIHQWPATLVQPVGSPLSLECTVEGTSNPNLYWYRQAAGRGLQLLFYSVGIGQISSEVPQNLSASRPQDRQFILSSKKLLLSDSGFYLCAWSGHSGSYNSPLHFGNGTRLTVT.

CDR3 in amino acids: CASSVGQAGGLKETQYF. The CDR3 region has the DNA TGTGCCAGCAGCGTAGGCCAAGCGGGGGGGCTGAAAGAGACCCAGTACTTC. V gene TRBV9 combines with J gene TRBJ2-5; TRBD2 matches 10 bases. The CDR3 is 17 residues long. Germline V gene sequence: CDR1 SGDLS, CDR2 YYNGEE. V was clipped by 0 bases and J by 3 bases; unmatched bases: 8.

The V and J genes are TRBV19 and TRBJ1-1, with D unclear. V lost 3 bases, J lost 0 bases, and 5 bases lay in between. The germline gives CDR1 LNHDA, CDR2 SQIVND (reference sequence). This CDR3 contains 13 residues. CDR3 sequence reads: CASSIVVNTEAFF. In DNA form, the CDR3 reads TGTGCCAGTAGTATCGTGGTGAACACTGAAGCTTTCTTT.

The sample holds a few counts of this clone. In the same sample, other DNA sequences code for this CDR3. The chain has TRBV29-1 and TRBJ2-1, with D hard to call. From germline, CDR1 is SQVTM and CDR2 ANQGSEA. The CDR3 runs to 9 residues. Trimming shortened V by 4 bases and J by 9 bases, and 4 bases separated the two germline ends. The CDR3 here is CSVGVEQFF. In DNA, the CDR3 is TGCAGCGTTGGGGTTGAGCAGTTCTTC.

The V gene is TRBV29-1, the J gene TRBJ2-7, with a weak D call TRBD2 (6 bases). Trimming cost V 4 bases and J 2 bases, with 12 bases left between them. Germline V CDR1 and CDR2: SQVTM, ANQGSEA. The CDR3 sequence is 13 residues long. Written as DNA, the CDR3 is TGCAGCGTTGGTAGCGGCGCCCCCTACGAGCAGTACTTC. Amino acids: CSVGSGAPYEQYF.

The CDR3 coding sequence is TGCAGCGTTGTGGGACTAGCGATGAGCACAGATACGCAGTATTTT. It translates to CSVVGLAMSTDTQYF. V usage is TRBV29-1 and J usage is TRBJ2-3; 10 nucleotides match TRBD2. J gave up 0 bases and V 4 bases, and 4 bases lay outside the gene matches. The CDR3 contains 15 residues. Germline V gives CDR1 SQVTM, CDR2 ANQGSEA.

The sample holds a few counts of this clone. V and J are TRBV29-1 and TRBJ2-2; D is unresolved. Germline CDR1 is SQVTM and CDR2 is ANQGSEA. CDR3 length equals 14 residues. Trimming stripped 4 bases from V and 6 bases from J, with 15 bases between. CDR3 sequence: CSVGPRAISGELFF. In DNA, the CDR3 is TGCAGCGTTGGTCCCCGGGCAATATCCGGGGAGCTGTTTTTT.

The chain recombines TRBV29-1 with TRBJ1-2; the D is unclear. The CDR3 extends over 10 amino acids. V shed 1 base and J shed 7 bases, with 4 bases lying between them. Germline V gives CDR1 SQVTM, CDR2 ANQGSEA. The CDR3 coding sequence is TGCAGCGTTGAAGGGCTTGGCTACACCTTC. Translating it yields CSVEGLGYTF.

This clone was seen once. The CDR3 protein is CASSQVDRDRDGEQYF. Here the CDR3 DNA reads TGTGCCAGCAGCCAAGTAGACCGGGACAGGGATGGCGAGCAGTACTTC. The V call is TRBV4-2, the J call TRBJ2-7, with TRBD1 matching over 9 bases. The CDR3 contains 16 residues. CDR1 LGHNA and CDR2 YNFKEQ come from the germline V gene. The ends lost 1 base at V and 6 bases at J; junction bases unmatched: 10.

The chain links TRBV5-6 to TRBJ1-5; D remains ambiguous. The length of the CDR3 is 15 residues. From germline, CDR1 is SGHDT and CDR2 YYEEEE. V shed 2 bases and J shed 2 bases, with 11 bases lying between them. CDR3 in DNA: TGTGCCAGCAGCTTTAAAGGGTTAGGCAATCAGCCCCAGCATTTT. This codes for CASSFKGLGNQPQHF.

The rearrangement joins TRBV5-1 to TRBJ1-1; D is perhaps TRBD1 (5 bases). There are 13 residues in the CDR3. Trimming stripped 4 bases from V and 10 bases from J, with 17 bases between. Germline V gene sequence: CDR1 SGHRS, CDR2 YFSETQ. The DNA of the CDR3 is TGCGCCAGCAGCCTAAGTCAGGGAACGATAGCTTTCTTT. Translating it yields CASSLSQGTIAFF. Filled out from reference TRBV5-1 and TRBJ1-1, the complete variable domain reads KAGVTQTPRYLIKTRGQQVTLSCSPISGHRSVSWYQQTPGQGLQFLFEYFSETQRNKGNFPGRFSGRQFSNSRSEMNVSTLELGDSALYLCASSLSQGTIAFFGQGTRLTVV.

A few counts support this clone. The rearrangement joins TRBV5-4 to TRBJ2-5; TRBD1 might be the D (5 bases). The V gene's germline CDR1 is SGHNT and CDR2 YYREEE (reference sequence). The germline V and J ends were trimmed by 4 bases and 2 bases, with 9 bases remaining between them. The CDR3 covers 13 residues. CDR3: CASSVTVQETQYF. CDR3 in DNA: TGTGCCAGCAGCGTGACAGTACAAGAGACCCAGTACTTC.